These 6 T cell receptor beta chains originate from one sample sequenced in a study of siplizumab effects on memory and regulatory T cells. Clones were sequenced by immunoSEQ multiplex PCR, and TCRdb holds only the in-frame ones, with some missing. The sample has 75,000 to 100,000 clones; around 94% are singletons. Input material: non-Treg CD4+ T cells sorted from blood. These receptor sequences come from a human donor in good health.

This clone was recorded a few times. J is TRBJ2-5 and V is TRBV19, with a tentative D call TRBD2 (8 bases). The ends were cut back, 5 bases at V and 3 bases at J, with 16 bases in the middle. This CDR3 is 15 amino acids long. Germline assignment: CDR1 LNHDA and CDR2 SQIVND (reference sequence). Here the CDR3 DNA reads TGTGCCAGTAGTGCAGGGGGACTAGGGAAAGAGACCCAGTACTTC. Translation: CASSAGGLGKETQYF.

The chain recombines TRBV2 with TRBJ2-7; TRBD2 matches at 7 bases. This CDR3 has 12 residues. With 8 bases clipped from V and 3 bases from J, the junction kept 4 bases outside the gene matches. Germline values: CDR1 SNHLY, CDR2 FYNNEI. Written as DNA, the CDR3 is TGTGCCAGCGGGGGGGACCGCTACGAGCAGTACTTC. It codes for CASGGDRYEQYF.

CDR3 nucleotides: TGCGCCAGCAGCTTCGGACACGACAATCAGCCCCAGCATTTT. Protein product: CASSFGHDNQPQHF. The V gene is TRBV5-1, the J gene TRBJ1-5, with D maybe TRBD1 (5 bases). Germline lookup yields CDR1 SGHRS and CDR2 YFSETQ. V dropped 2 bases and J dropped 3 bases, with 9 bases sitting between them. The CDR3 runs 14 residues.

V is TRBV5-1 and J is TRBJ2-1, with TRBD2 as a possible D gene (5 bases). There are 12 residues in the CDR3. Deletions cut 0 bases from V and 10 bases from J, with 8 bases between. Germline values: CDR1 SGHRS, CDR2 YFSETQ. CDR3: CASSLGTGEQFF. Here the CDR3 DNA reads TGCGCCAGCAGCTTGGGGACGGGGGAGCAGTTCTTC.

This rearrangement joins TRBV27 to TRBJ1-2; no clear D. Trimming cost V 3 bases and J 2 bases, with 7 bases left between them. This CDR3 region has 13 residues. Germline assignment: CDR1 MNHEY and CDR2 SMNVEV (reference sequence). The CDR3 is CASSFSGNYGYTF. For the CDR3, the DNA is TGTGCCAGCAGTTTCTCCGGGAACTATGGCTACACCTTC.

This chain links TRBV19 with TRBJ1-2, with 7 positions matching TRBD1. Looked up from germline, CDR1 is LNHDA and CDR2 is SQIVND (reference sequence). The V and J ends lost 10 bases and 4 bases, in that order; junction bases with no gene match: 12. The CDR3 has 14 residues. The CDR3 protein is CATNRQGEVYGYTF. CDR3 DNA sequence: TGTGCCACCAATAGACAGGGAGAGGTCTATGGCTACACCTTC.